The TCR beta chain described here comes from a study of blood T cell repertoires in COVID-19. Clones were sequenced by immunoSEQ multiplex PCR, and TCRdb holds only the in-frame ones, with some missing. The sample carries 130,000 or so clones, about 83% recorded once. This TCR came from a woman between 45 and 60 years old with acute COVID-19. Input material: PBMCs or T cells enriched from blood (not recorded which).

The CDR3 region has the DNA TGTGCCAGCAGGACCACAGGGCTCCCCACTGAAGCTTTCTTT. Translated: CASRTTGLPTEAFF. This chain uses TRBV6-6 with TRBJ1-1, with TRBD1 as a possible D gene (6 bases). Germline V gene data show CDR1 as MNHNY and CDR2 as SVGAGI (reference sequence). This CDR3 is built from 14 residues. V was clipped by 6 bases and J by 4 bases, with 15 bases between them.